Listed below are T cell receptor beta chains from one sample, sequenced in a study of shared clonotypes between healthy human individuals. Data came from immunoSEQ multiplex PCR; TCRdb stores just in-frame clones and leaves some out. The top ten clones hold about 0.13% of a sample with millions of clones, over 85% of them seen once. The material sequenced was naive CD4+ T cells sorted from blood. The receptors derive from a man in his late teens or twenties in good health. CDR3s include the opening cysteine and the closing phenylalanine or tryptophan. D genes are given only for firm matches. A row's size may be missing; if present it is once, few, many or a size class.

size	V	J	D	DNA	CDR3
-	TRBV5-8	TRBJ2-1	-	TGTGCCAGCAGCTGGGGGGACCGCGACAATGAGCAGTTCTTC	CASSWGDRDNEQFF
-	TRBV10-3	TRBJ2-7	-	TGTGCCATCAAAGGACAAAACTACGAGCAGTACTTC	CAIKGQNYEQYF
-	TRBV7-2	TRBJ2-3	-	TGTGCCAGCAAGCGGCGGAGCACAGATACGCAGTATTTT	CASKRRSTDTQYF
-	TRBV6-5	TRBJ2-1	TRBD2	TGTGCCAGCAGTTACGAGAGCCCCGGGGGGGATGAGCAGTTCTTC	CASSYESPGGDEQFF
-	TRBV19	TRBJ2-5	-	TGTGCCAGCAGGGCCACACAAGAGACCCAGTACTTC	CASRATQETQYF
-	TRBV7-3	TRBJ2-3	-	TGTGCCAGCAGCTTCGGCTTCGGGACAGATACGCAGTATTTT	CASSFGFGTDTQYF
-	TRBV6-6	TRBJ2-3	-	TGTGCCAGCAGCGGGAGTTCCACAGATACGCAGTATTTT	CASSGSSTDTQYF
-	TRBV5-1	TRBJ2-7	-	TGCGCCAGCAGCTTAGGGATGCCCCCTTACGAGCAGTACTTC	CASSLGMPPYEQYF
once	TRBV6-5	TRBJ2-7	-	TGTGCCAGCAGTCGACGACAGTCCTACGAGCAGTACTTC	CASSRRQSYEQYF
-	TRBV4-3	TRBJ2-1	-	TGCGCCAGCAGCCAAGAGCCTACGGGGGCGTCTAGGATCTTC	CASSQEPTGASRIF
-	TRBV28	TRBJ1-2	-	TGTGCCAGCAGTCTGGACAGTAACTATGGCTACACCTTC	CASSLDSNYGYTF
once	TRBV5-1	TRBJ1-2	-	TGCGCCAGCAGCTTGGAGTCGCAGGGGTATGGCTACACCTTC	CASSLESQGYGYTF
-	TRBV15	TRBJ2-7	-	TGTGCCACCAGCAGAGAGTTGGCCGAGCAGTACTTC	CATSRELAEQYF
few	TRBV18	TRBJ2-7	TRBD2	TGTGCCAGCTCACCGGCTAGCGGGGGAACCTACGAGCAGTACTTC	CASSPASGGTYEQYF
-	TRBV6-6	TRBJ2-5	-	TGTGCCAGCAGTTACCTGGGGTACCAAGAGACCCAGTACTTC	CASSYLGYQETQYF
-	TRBV5-6	TRBJ2-3	-	TGTGCCAGCAGCTTGATAGGCCTTGTGGGTAGCACAGATACGCAGTATTTT	CASSLIGLVGSTDTQYF
-	TRBV18	TRBJ2-3	TRBD2	TGTGCCAGCTCTCCCCCGGGACTAGCGGGGGGAAGCACAGATACGCAGTATTTT	CASSPPGLAGGSTDTQYF
-	TRBV9	TRBJ2-3	TRBD2	TGTGCCAGCAGCCCATTACTAGCGCCACAAACAGATACGCAGTATTTT	CASSPLLAPQTDTQYF
-	TRBV7-2	TRBJ2-1	TRBD2	TGTGCCAGCAGCCCCCTGCCTAGCGGGAACAATGAGCAGTTCTTC	CASSPLPSGNNEQFF
-	TRBV9	TRBJ1-6	-	TGTGCCAGCAGCCCTCTCGGGGTTATAGGGTCACCCCTCCACTTT	CASSPLGVIGSPLHF
-	TRBV28	TRBJ1-2	-	TGTGCCAGCAGTTTTGCAGAAATTAACTATGGCTACACCTTC	CASSFAEINYGYTF
-	TRBV7-9	TRBJ1-1	-	TGTGCCAGCAGCTTAAGTGGGATGAACACTGAAGCTTTCTTT	CASSLSGMNTEAFF
-	TRBV9	TRBJ1-3	TRBD1	TGTGCCAGCAGCGCGACAGGGCCGAACTCTGGAAACACCATATATTTT	CASSATGPNSGNTIYF
-	TRBV27	TRBJ2-5	-	TGTGCCAGCAGCTTGCTGCCCAGGGGCCTCCAAGAGACCCAGTACTTC	CASSLLPRGLQETQYF
-	TRBV5-1	TRBJ2-7	TRBD1	TGCGCCAGCAGCCGGAATGGACAGGCGTCCTACGAGCAGTACTTC	CASSRNGQASYEQYF
-	TRBV6-5	TRBJ2-7	-	TGTGCCAGCAGTTACTCAGAGGGCCTTTACGAGCAGTACTTC	CASSYSEGLYEQYF
-	TRBV27	TRBJ2-3	TRBD2	TGTGCCAGCAGTTTGCTAGCGGGGGCCAGCACAGATACGCAGTATTTT	CASSLLAGASTDTQYF
-	TRBV28	TRBJ1-3	-	TGTGCCAGCAGTGCATGGGACGGGGCGGACACCATATATTTT	CASSAWDGADTIYF
-	TRBV7-2	TRBJ1-1	-	TGTGCCAGCAGCCGCGTATCGGGGGTGGGGAACACTGAAGCTTTCTTT	CASSRVSGVGNTEAFF
-	TRBV11-2	TRBJ2-7	TRBD2	TGTGCCAGCAGCTTAGAAGGGCGTAGCGGGGGGCTTCTCTCCTACGAGCAGTACTTC	CASSLEGRSGGLLSYEQYF
-	TRBV5-1	TRBJ1-2	-	TGCGCCAGCAGCTTACCAACCGGACAGCACTATGGCTACACCTTC	CASSLPTGQHYGYTF
once	TRBV14	TRBJ1-3	TRBD1	TGTGCCAGCAGCATGACAGGGGGAGCTGGAAACACCATATATTTT	CASSMTGGAGNTIYF
few	TRBV15	TRBJ1-1	-	TGTGCCACCAGCAGACTGAACACTGAAGCTTTCTTT	CATSRLNTEAFF
-	TRBV5-6	TRBJ2-1	TRBD2	TGTGCCAGCAGCTTTTTATTCGCTAGCGGGAGTAATGAGCAGTTCTTC	CASSFLFASGSNEQFF